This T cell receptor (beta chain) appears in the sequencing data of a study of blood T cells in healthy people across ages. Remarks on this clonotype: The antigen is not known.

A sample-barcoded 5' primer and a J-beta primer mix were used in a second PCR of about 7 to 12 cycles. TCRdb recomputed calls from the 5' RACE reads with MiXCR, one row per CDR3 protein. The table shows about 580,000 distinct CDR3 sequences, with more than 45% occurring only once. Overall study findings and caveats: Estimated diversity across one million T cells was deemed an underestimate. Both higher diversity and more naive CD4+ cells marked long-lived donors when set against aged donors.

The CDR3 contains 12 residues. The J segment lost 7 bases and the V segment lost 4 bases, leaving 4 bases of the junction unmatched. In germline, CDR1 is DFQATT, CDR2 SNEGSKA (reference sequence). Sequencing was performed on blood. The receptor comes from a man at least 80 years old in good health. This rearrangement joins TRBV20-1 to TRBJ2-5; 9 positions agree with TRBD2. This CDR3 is CSANRREGTQYF. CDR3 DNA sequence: TGCAGTGCTAATCGGCGGGAGGGGACCCAGTACTTC.